This TCR beta chain appears in the sequencing data of a study of beta chain features in type 1 diabetes. Background on the study: Sorted cells numbering roughly 98,000,000 were examined across all samples. Study conclusions and caveats: Patients' naive, central memory and Treg TCRB repertoires seemed closer to one another than those of healthy donors.

The V end lost 2 bases, the J end lost 7 bases, and 12 bases lay between the germline ends. This CDR3 has 13 residues. Germline CDR1 reads GTSNPN; CDR2 reads SVGIG (reference sequence). The purity of all sorted populations exceeded 98%. There are a few counts of this clone. The antigen is unknown. Every isolated RNA sample was fully reverse transcribed, so sequencing captured expressed TCRB transcripts. There were 3 million to 4 million reads on average in the naive, central memory and regulatory T cell samples. Some clones are missing from TCRdb's copy, which holds only in-frame ones; the method was immunoSEQ multiplex PCR. The sample holds about 150,000 clones, more than 9.5% seen once.

The source material was central memory CD4+ T cells from blood. The TCR originated in a man aged 18 to 29 in good health. The rearrangement uses TRBV30 and TRBJ1-5, with D perhaps TRBD1 (5 bases). The CDR3 sequence is CAWSLQGGQPQHF. As DNA, the CDR3 is TGTGCCTGGAGTCTCCAGGGCGGACAGCCCCAGCATTTT. The entire variable domain, with the rest obtained from reference TRBV30 and TRBJ1-5, is as follows: SQTIHQWPATLVQPVGSPLSLECTVEGTSNPNLYWYRQAAGRGLQLLFYSVGIGQISSEVPQNLSASRPQDRQFILSSKKLLLSDSGFYLCAWSLQGGQPQHFGDGTRLSIL.